This is a list of T cell receptor beta chains from one sample in a study of Graves' ophthalmopathy and Graves' hyperthyroidism. TCRdb re-called the multiplex PCR reads with MiXCR, one entry per CDR3 protein. The sample comprises some 350,000 distinct CDR3 sequences, about 15% of which are singletons, and roughly 2.3% rests with the top ten. Source material: peripheral blood. These TCRs come from an adult woman with stable Graves' hyperthyroidism. The CDR3 runs from the conserved cysteine through the conserved F or W. The D gene is left open where the match is weak. Clone size appears in some rows only: once, few, many, or a class for an expanded clone.

d_gene | j_gene | v_gene | abundance | CDR3nt | CDR3aa
TRBD1 | TRBJ2-7 | TRBV28 | many | TGTGCCAGCAGTTCCTTAGACAGGGGCCAAGAGCAGTACTTC | CASSSLDRGQEQYF
. | TRBJ1-1 | TRBV7-9 | . | TGTGCCAGCAGCTTAGACGGGGGGCACACTGAAGCTTTCTTT | CASSLDGGHTEAFF
TRBD2 | TRBJ2-7 | TRBV12-3/TRBV12-4 | many | TGTGCCAGCAGTCCCCGGACTAGCGGGAACTACGAGCAGTACTTC | CASSPRTSGNYEQYF
. | TRBJ1-1 | TRBV27 | many | TGTGCCAGCAGTTTAGTAGCAGGGCTCGAAGCTTTCTTT | CASSLVAGLEAFF
TRBD2 | TRBJ2-2 | TRBV6-2/TRBV6-3 | . | TGTGCCAGCAGTCCCTTAGGGACTAGCGGGGGGCGTAACACCGGGGAGCTGTTTTTT | CASSPLGTSGGRNTGELFF
. | TRBJ2-7 | TRBV29-1 | few | TGCAGCGTTGAAAAAGGGGCCCCCAACGAGCAGTACTTC | CSVEKGAPNEQYF
. | TRBJ1-6 | TRBV6-1 | . | TGTGCCAGCAGCTCGAATGTAGAGAATTCACCCCTCCACTTT | CASSSNVENSPLHF
. | TRBJ1-4 | TRBV9 | many | TGTGCCAGCAGCGGTACCGGGACACTCTTAATGGGTGAAAAACTGTTTTTT | CASSGTGTLLMGEKLFF
. | TRBJ1-2 | TRBV20-1 | . | TGCAGTGCTGGGACAAACTATGGCTACACCTTC | CSAGTNYGYTF
. | TRBJ2-6 | TRBV12-3/TRBV12-4 | many | TGTGCCAGCAGAACCCGAAACTCTGGGGCCAACGTCCTGACTTTC | CASRTRNSGANVLTF
. | TRBJ2-2 | TRBV7-2 | many | TGTGCCAGCAGCTTACCCGGGACCATCACCGGGGAGCTGTTTTTT | CASSLPGTITGELFF
. | TRBJ1-1 | TRBV29-1 | many | TGCAGCGTTGAAGGCGGAGGTTTGAACACTGAAGCTTTCTTT | CSVEGGGLNTEAFF
TRBD1 | TRBJ1-6 | TRBV4-2 | many | TGTGCCAGCAGCCAAGAAGGGGGACAGTGGAGCGGAACTTCACCCCTCCACTTT | CASSQEGGQWSGTSPLHF
TRBD2 | TRBJ2-5 | TRBV27 | . | TGTGCCAGCCCCATACGCGCATGCGGGAGACAAGGGACCCAGTACTTC | CASPIRACGRQGTQYF
. | TRBJ1-1 | TRBV24-1 | many | TGTGCCACCAGTGCTGGGGGACTAAATGAAGCTTTCTTT | CATSAGGLNEAFF
TRBD1 | TRBJ2-7 | TRBV6-4 | many | TGTGCCAGCAGTACCACCCGGGACAGGGGAGGGATGGTAGATCGGCAGTACTTC | CASSTTRDRGGMVDRQYF
. | TRBJ1-2 | TRBV2 | many | TGTGCCAGCAGTGTCGGACGGTCGAATGGCTACACCTTC | CASSVGRSNGYTF
. | TRBJ2-4 | TRBV6-2/TRBV6-3 | many | TGTGCCAGCAGTAATACTAGCCCGCTAGCCAAAAACATTCAGTACTTC | CASSNTSPLAKNIQYF
. | TRBJ2-5 | TRBV12-3/TRBV12-4 | . | TGTGCCAGCAGCACACGGATAGGGAAGAGGGATGGGGAGACCCAGTACTTC | CASSTRIGKRDGETQYF
TRBD1 | TRBJ2-2 | TRBV5-5 | many | TGTGCCAGCAGCGGGACAGGGAGGACCGGGGAGCTGTTTTTT | CASSGTGRTGELFF
. | TRBJ1-2 | TRBV6-1 | . | TGTGCCAGCACCTCAACAGGGAGCTACACCTTC | CASTSTGSYTF
. | TRBJ1-5 | TRBV20-1 | many | TGCAGTGCTAGGGAGGGGCCGTGGGAGTATAGCAATCAGCCCCAGCATTTT | CSAREGPWEYSNQPQHF
. | TRBJ1-1 | TRBV5-1 | . | TGCGCCAGCAGCTTGGAGGGTGTTGGGAACACTGAAGCTTTCTTT | CASSLEGVGNTEAFF
. | TRBJ1-6 | TRBV6-5 | many | TGTGCCAGCAGTTACAATTCACCCCTCCACTTT | CASSYNSPLHF
. | TRBJ2-5 | TRBV3-1 | many | TGTGCCAGCAGCCCCCCGGCGGGGGCAAAAGAGACCCAGTACTTC | CASSPPAGAKETQYF
. | TRBJ2-5 | TRBV20-1 | many | TGCAGTGCTACCCGACAGAACCAAGAGACCCAGTACTTC | CSATRQNQETQYF
. | TRBJ1-1 | TRBV10-3 | many | TGTGCCATCAGAAACGACAGAACTGAAGCTTTCTTT | CAIRNDRTEAFF
TRBD1 | TRBJ1-2 | TRBV4-3 | many | TGCGCCAGCAGCGGGGACAGGGTACCCCCATCCTATGGCTACACCTTC | CASSGDRVPPSYGYTF
. | TRBJ2-5 | TRBV29-1 | many | TGCAGCGTTGAAGAAGGAGCGACCCAGTACTTC | CSVEEGATQYF
. | TRBJ1-5 | TRBV7-8 | . | TGTGCCATCAGTTATCAGCCTCAGCATTTT | CAISYQPQHF
TRBD1 | TRBJ1-5 | TRBV28 | many | TGTGCCAGCAGACGTAAGGGAACAGGGGGAATTCAGCCCCAGCATTTT | CASRRKGTGGIQPQHF
. | TRBJ1-1 | TRBV7-9 | many | TGTGCCAGCAGCTTAGCCCGATTAGAAGCTTTCTTT | CASSLARLEAFF
. | TRBJ2-4 | TRBV12-3/TRBV12-4 | . | TGTGCCAGCAGGGACCCGGCCAACATTCAGTACTTC | CASRDPANIQYF
. | TRBJ2-2 | TRBV6-5 | many | TGTGCCAGCAGTTACGGGGTAGAGTCCGCCGGGGAGCTGTTTTTT | CASSYGVESAGELFF
. | TRBJ2-2 | TRBV6-2/TRBV6-3 | . | TGTGCCAGCAGTTTTCGCTTGGTGGGTGAGGTCGGGGAGCTGTTTTTT | CASSFRLVGEVGELFF
. | TRBJ2-5 | TRBV20-1 | many | TGCAGTGCCAGAGACATAAAGACCCAGTACTTC | CSARDIKTQYF
. | TRBJ1-1 | TRBV4-2 | many | TGTGCCAGCAGGCTACAGGACGGCAGGCCCGCTTTCTTT | CASRLQDGRPAFF
TRBD1 | TRBJ2-7 | TRBV27 | many | TGTGCCAGCAGTTTCCTACAGGGGGGCGACGAGCAGTACTTC | CASSFLQGGDEQYF
. | TRBJ2-6 | TRBV5-1 | . | TGCGCCAGCAGCCCGGAACGGACGGCTGGGGCCAACGTCCTGACTTTC | CASSPERTAGANVLTF
. | TRBJ2-7 | TRBV4-2 | . | TGTGCCAGCAGCCAAGAACCGTACCTGGGCGAGCAGTACTTC | CASSQEPYLGEQYF
. | TRBJ1-1 | TRBV27 | many | TGTGCCAGCAGTTTATCTAACAGTTGGAGCACTGAAGCTTTCTTT | CASSLSNSWSTEAFF
. | TRBJ1-5 | TRBV6-1 | many | TGTGCCACGGGGGACACTTGGGATCAGCCCCAGCATTTT | CATGDTWDQPQHF
. | TRBJ2-7 | TRBV6-5 | . | TGTGCCAGCAGTTATGGGGCAGGGTCCCACGAGCAGTACTTC | CASSYGAGSHEQYF
. | TRBJ2-7 | TRBV4-3 | many | TGCGCCAGCAGCCAAGACACTACCCTTTACGAGCAGTACTTC | CASSQDTTLYEQYF
. | TRBJ2-4 | TRBV25-1 | few | TGTGCCAGCAGTGAACAAGGACGTCGGATTCAGTACTTC | CASSEQGRRIQYF
. | TRBJ2-2 | TRBV20-1 | many | TGCAGTGCTAGAGATCTGAGGGGCCGGGAGCTGTTTTTT | CSARDLRGRELFF
. | TRBJ1-3 | TRBV6-2/TRBV6-3 | many | TGTGCCAGCAGTTACTCGGGACTCTTCGGGGCCTCTGGAAACACCATATATTTT | CASSYSGLFGASGNTIYF
. | TRBJ1-5 | TRBV30 | many | TGTGCCTGGAGTGTGGCCAGCAATCAGCCCCAGCATTTT | CAWSVASNQPQHF
. | TRBJ2-7 | TRBV6-2/TRBV6-3 | many | TGTGCCAGCAGTTACTCGTCCAGGCCGCTAGTGGAGCAGTACTTC | CASSYSSRPLVEQYF
. | TRBJ2-7 | TRBV30 | many | TGTGCCTGGAGTAGGGGGGAGGGCCACTACGAGCAGTACTTC | CAWSRGEGHYEQYF
. | TRBJ1-2 | TRBV6-1 | many | TGTGCCAGCAGGGGCGGGGGAGGAGGAAACTATGGCTACACCTTC | CASRGGGGGNYGYTF
. | TRBJ1-1 | TRBV5-1 | . | TGCGCCAGCAGCTTGAGCAAGGGGAACACTGAAGCTTTCTTT | CASSLSKGNTEAFF
. | TRBJ2-7 | TRBV29-1 | many | TGCAGCGTTTTTCTGGGCAGCAGCTCCTACGAGCAGTACTTC | CSVFLGSSSYEQYF
. | TRBJ2-5 | TRBV7-3 | many | TGTGCCAGCAGCTTAGGCTCGGTCGGACAAGAGACCCAGTACTTC | CASSLGSVGQETQYF
TRBD2 | TRBJ2-7 | TRBV19 | many | TGTGCCAGTAGGGGGACTAGCTGGGAGCAGTACTTC | CASRGTSWEQYF
. | TRBJ2-3 | TRBV20-1 | few | TGCAGTGCTAGGAGTTCCCTTAGCACAGATACGCAGTATTTT | CSARSSLSTDTQYF